This T cell receptor (beta chain) was profiled in a study of regulatory T cells in long-lasting Graves disease. Time point described: persistent/refractory GD, antithyroid drugs over 5 years with positive TRAb. TCR sequences were obtained from RNA taken from PBMCs. American Thyroid Association guidelines defined Graves' disease diagnosis. This CDR3 is 15 amino acids long. J was trimmed by 7 bases and V by 5 bases; bases with no gene match: 9. With iRepertoire HTBI primers and Arm-PCR of CDR3 regions, TCR beta libraries were built. Under the authors' procedure: Across samples, roughly 64 TRBV and about 15 TRBJ segments were found. TCRdb passed the multiplex PCR reads through MiXCR, listing each CDR3 protein once. The V and J calls shown here were made by TCRdb, not taken from the authors' results. Among about 290,000 distinct CDR3 sequences, 22% were seen once, and the ten largest hold roughly 56%. Study conclusions and caveats: The study found TRBV28, TRBJ1-2 and TRBJ2-5 favored in persistent disease. Persistent patients shared more public clonotypes (roughly 2,800) than new patients (roughly 1,000).

This clonotype was counted many times. The antigen is undetermined. Sequenced material: peripheral blood mononuclear cells (PBMCs), taken when the disease was refractory, from a patient treated with antithyroid drugs. The clonotype originates from a female donor with Graves disease. V usage is TRBV12-3 or TRBV12-4 and J usage is TRBJ1-5; the match to TRBD1 covers 9 bases. This CDR3 reads CASSTQTGGGQPQHF. The CDR3 region has the DNA TGTGCCAGCAGTACCCAAACAGGGGGCGGACAGCCCCAGCATTTT.